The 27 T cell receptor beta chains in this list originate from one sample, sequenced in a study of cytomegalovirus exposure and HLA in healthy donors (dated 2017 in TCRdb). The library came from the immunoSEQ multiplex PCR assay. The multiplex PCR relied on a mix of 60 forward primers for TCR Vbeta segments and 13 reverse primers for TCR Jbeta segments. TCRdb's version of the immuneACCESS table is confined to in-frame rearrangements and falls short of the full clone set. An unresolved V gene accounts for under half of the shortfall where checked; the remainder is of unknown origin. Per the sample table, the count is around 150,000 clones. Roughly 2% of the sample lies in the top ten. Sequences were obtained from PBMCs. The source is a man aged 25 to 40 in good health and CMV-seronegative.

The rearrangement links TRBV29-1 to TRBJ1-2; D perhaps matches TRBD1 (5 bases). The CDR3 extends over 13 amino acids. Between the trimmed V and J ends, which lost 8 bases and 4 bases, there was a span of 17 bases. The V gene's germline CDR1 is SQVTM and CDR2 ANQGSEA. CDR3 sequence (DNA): TGCAGCTCTGCGACAGATATTACCTATGGCTACACCTTC. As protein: CSSATDITYGYTF.

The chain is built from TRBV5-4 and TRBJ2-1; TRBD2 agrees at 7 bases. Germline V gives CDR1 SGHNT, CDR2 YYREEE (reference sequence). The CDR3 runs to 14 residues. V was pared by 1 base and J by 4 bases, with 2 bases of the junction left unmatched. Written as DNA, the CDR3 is TGTGCCAGCAGCTTGCGCGGGAGTTACAATGAGCAGTTCTTC. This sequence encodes CASSLRGSYNEQFF.

CDR3 sequence (DNA): TGTGCCAGCAGTAAGACAGGCTATGGCTACACCTTC. Translation gives CASSKTGYGYTF. The chain combines TRBV2 with TRBJ1-2, with D perhaps matching TRBD1 (6 bases). This CDR3 region has 12 residues. V lost 5 bases to trimming and J lost 4 bases, with 8 bases between them. The germline V gene encodes CDR1 SNHLY and CDR2 FYNNEI.

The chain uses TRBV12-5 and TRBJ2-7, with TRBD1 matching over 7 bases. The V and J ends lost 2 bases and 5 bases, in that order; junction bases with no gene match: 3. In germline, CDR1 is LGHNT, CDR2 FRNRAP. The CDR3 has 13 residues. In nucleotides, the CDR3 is TGTGCTAGTGGTTTGAACAGGGGTCACGAGCAGTACTTC. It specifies CASGLNRGHEQYF.

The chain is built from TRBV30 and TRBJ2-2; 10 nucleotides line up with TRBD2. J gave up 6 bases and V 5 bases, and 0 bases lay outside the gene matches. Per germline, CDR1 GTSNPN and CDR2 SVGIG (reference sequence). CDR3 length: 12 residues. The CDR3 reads CAWLAGAGELFF. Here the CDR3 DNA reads TGTGCCTGGCTAGCGGGAGCCGGGGAGCTGTTTTTT. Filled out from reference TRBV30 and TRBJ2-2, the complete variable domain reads SQTIHQWPATLVQPVGSPLSLECTVEGTSNPNLYWYRQAAGRGLQLLFYSVGIGQISSEVPQNLSASRPQDRQFILSSKKLLLSDSGFYLCAWLAGAGELFFGEGSRLTVL.

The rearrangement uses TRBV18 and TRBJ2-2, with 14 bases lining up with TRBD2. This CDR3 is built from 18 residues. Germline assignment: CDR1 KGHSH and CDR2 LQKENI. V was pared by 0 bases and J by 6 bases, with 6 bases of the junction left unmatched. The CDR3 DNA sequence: TGTGCCAGCTCACCACCGGGACTAGCGGGAGCAAAGGCCGGGGAGCTGTTTTTT. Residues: CASSPPGLAGAKAGELFF.

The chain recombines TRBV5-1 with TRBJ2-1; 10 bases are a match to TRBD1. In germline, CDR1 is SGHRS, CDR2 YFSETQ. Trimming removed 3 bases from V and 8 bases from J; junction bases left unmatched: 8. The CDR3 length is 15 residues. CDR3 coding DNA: TGCGCCAGCAGCTCGGGACAGGGGAGTTGGGATGAGCAGTTCTTC. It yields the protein CASSSGQGSWDEQFF.

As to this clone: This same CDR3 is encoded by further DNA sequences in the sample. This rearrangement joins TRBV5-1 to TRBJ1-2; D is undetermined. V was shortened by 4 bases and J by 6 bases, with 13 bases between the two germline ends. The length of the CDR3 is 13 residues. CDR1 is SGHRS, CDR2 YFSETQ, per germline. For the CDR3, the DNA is TGCGCCAGCAGCCTGGCGGGAGGTAATGGCTACACCTTC. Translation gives CASSLAGGNGYTF.

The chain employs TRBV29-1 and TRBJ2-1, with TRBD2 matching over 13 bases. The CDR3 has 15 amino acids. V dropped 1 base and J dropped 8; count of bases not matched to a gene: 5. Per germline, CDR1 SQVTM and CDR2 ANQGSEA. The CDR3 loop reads CSVEGTSGSVDEQFF. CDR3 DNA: TGCAGCGTTGAAGGGACTAGCGGGAGTGTCGATGAGCAGTTCTTC.

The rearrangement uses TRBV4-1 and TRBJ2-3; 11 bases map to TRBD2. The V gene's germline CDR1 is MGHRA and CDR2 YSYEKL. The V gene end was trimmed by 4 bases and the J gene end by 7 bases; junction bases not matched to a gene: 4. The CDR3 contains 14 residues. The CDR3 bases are TGCGCCAGCAGCCCGACTAGCGGGACGAATACGCAGTATTTT. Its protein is CASSPTSGTNTQYF.

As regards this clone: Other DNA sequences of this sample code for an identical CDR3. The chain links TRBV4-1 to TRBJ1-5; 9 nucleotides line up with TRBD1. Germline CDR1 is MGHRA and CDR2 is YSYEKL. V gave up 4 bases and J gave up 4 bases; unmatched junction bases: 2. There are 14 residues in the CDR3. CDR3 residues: CASSLTGGNQPQHF. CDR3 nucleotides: TGCGCCAGCAGCCTGACAGGGGGAAATCAGCCCCAGCATTTT.

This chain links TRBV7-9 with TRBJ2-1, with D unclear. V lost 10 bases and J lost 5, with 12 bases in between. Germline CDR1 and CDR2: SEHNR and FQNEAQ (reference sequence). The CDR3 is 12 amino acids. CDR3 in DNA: TGTGCCATGGGCGCATACGACAATGAGCAGTTCTTC. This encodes CAMGAYDNEQFF.

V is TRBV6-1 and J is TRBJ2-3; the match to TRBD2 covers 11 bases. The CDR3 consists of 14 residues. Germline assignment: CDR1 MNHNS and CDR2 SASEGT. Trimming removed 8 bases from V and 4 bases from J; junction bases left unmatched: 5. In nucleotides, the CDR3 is TGTGCCAGCCTTAGCGGGAGGGCCGCAGATACGCAGTATTTT. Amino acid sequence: CASLSGRAADTQYF.

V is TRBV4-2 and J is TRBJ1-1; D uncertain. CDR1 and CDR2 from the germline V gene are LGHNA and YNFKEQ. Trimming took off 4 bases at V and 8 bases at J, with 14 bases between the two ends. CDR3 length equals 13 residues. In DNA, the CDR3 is TGTGCCAGCAGCCCCGATCGGGAACCGGAAGCTTTCTTT. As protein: CASSPDREPEAFF.

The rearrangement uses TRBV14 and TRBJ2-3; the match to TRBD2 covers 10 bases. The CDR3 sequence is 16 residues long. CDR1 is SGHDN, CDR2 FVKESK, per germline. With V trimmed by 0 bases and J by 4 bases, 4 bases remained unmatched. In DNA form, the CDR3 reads TGTGCCAGCAGCCAAGAGTCTAGCGGGAGATCAGATACGCAGTATTTT. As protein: CASSQESSGRSDTQYF.

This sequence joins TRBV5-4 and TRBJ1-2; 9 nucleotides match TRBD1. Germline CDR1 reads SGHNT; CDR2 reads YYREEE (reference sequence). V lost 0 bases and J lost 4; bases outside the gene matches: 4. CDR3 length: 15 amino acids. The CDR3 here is CASSLGGQGSYGYTF. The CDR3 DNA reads TGTGCCAGCAGCTTGGGCGGACAGGGGAGCTATGGCTACACCTTC.

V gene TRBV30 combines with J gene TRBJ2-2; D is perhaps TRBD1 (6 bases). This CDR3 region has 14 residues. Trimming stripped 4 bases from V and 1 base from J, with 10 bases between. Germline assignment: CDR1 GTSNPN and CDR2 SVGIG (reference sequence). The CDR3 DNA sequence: TGTGCCTGGAAGGGGGACGGGAACACCGGGGAGCTGTTTTTT. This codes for CAWKGDGNTGELFF.

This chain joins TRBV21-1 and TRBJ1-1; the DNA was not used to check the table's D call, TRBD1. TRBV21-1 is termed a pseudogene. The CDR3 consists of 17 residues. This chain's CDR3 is CASSTGSGGSGDTEAFF. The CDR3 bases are TGTGCCAGCAGCACCGGGTCAGGGGGGAGTGGGGACACTGAAGCTTTCTTT.

In nucleotides, the CDR3 is TGTGCCAGTAGATCGACAACCAACGTAGACCATAGCAATCAGCCCCAGCATTTT. This codes for CASRSTTNVDHSNQPQHF. The chain recombines TRBV19 with TRBJ1-5, with D hard to call. Trimming shortened V by 6 bases and J by 0 bases, and 21 bases separated the two germline ends. This CDR3 has 18 residues. CDR1 and CDR2 from the germline V gene are LNHDA and SQIVND (reference sequence).

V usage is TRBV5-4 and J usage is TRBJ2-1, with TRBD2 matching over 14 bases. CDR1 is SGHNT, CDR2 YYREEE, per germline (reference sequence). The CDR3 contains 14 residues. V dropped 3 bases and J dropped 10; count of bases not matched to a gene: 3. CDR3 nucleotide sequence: TGTGCCAGCAGCTCGGGACTAGCGGGAGAAGAGCAGTTCTTC. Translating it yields CASSSGLAGEEQFF.

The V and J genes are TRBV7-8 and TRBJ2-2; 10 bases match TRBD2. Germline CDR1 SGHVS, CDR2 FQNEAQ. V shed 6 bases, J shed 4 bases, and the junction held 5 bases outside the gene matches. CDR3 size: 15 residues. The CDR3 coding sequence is TGTGCCAGCAGACCTAGCGGGAGAGGCACCGGGGAGCTGTTTTTT. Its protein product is CASRPSGRGTGELFF. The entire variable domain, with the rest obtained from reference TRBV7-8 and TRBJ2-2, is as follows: GAGVSQSPRYKVAKRGQDVALRCDPISGHVSLFWYQQALGQGPEFLTYFQNEAQLDKSGLPSDRFFAERPEGSVSTLKIQRTQQEDSAVYLCASRPSGRGTGELFFGEGSRLTVL.

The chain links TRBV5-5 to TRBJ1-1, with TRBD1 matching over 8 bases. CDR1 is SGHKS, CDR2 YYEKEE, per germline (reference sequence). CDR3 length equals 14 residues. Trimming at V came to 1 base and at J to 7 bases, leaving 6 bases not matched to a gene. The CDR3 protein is CASSLFTQGGEAFF. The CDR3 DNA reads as TGTGCCAGCAGCTTGTTTACACAGGGGGGTGAAGCTTTCTTT.

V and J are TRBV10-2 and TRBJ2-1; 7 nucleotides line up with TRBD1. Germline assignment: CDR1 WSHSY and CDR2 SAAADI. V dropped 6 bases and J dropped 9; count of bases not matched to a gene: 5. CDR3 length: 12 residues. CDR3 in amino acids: CASRGDSFEQFF. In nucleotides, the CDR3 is TGCGCCAGCAGAGGGGACAGTTTTGAGCAGTTCTTC.

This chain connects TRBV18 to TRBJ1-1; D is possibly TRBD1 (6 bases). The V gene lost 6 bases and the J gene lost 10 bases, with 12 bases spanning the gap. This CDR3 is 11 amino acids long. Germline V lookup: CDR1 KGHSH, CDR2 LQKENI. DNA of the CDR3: TGTGCCAGCTCTGGGCAGGGGAGAGCTTTCTTT. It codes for CASSGQGRAFF.

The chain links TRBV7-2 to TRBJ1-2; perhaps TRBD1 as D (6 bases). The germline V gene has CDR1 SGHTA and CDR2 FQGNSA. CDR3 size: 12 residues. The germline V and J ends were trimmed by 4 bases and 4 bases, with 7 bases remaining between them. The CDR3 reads CASSSDSYGYTF. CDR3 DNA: TGTGCCAGCAGCTCGGACAGCTATGGCTACACCTTC.

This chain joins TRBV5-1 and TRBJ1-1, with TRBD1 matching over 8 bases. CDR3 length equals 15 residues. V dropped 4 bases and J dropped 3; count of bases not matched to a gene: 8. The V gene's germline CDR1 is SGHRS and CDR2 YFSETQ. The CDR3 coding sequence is TGCGCCAGCAGCCGGACAGGGTTCGAGGACACTGAAGCTTTCTTT. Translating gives CASSRTGFEDTEAFF.

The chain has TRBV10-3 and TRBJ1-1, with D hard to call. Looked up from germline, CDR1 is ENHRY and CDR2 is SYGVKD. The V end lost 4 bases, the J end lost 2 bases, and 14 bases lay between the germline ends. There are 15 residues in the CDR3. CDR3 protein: CAISVGEGFNTEAFF. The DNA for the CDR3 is TGTGCCATCAGTGTGGGCGAGGGATTCAACACTGAAGCTTTCTTT.